The next 21 T cell receptor beta chains were all read from a single sample in a study of shared clonotypes between healthy human individuals. Repertoires were generated with immunoSEQ multiplex PCR, while TCRdb's copy carries only in-frame clones and drops some. The data hold 1.5 million to 2.5 million clones, with about 95% observed a single time. CD45RO-negative, CCR7-positively selected cells formed the naive CD8 fraction, excluding terminally differentiated effector memory CD45RA+ cells. Sequences were obtained from naive CD8+ T cells sorted from blood. These receptors came from a man between 18 and 35 years old in good health.

The chain links TRBV9 to TRBJ2-2, with D maybe TRBD2 (5 bases). CDR1 is SGDLS, CDR2 YYNGEE, per germline. CDR3 length: 14 residues. Trimming removed 4 bases at V and 1 base at J, with 8 bases between. This CDR3 is CASSNGLNTGELFF. CDR3 in DNA: TGTGCCAGCAGCAACGGACTGAACACCGGGGAGCTGTTTTTT.

The table lists this clone with a count of one. The chain recombines TRBV9 with TRBJ2-7; perhaps D is TRBD1 or TRBD2 (6 bases each). Germline V lookup: CDR1 SGDLS, CDR2 YYNGEE. The CDR3 totals 14 residues. Trimming removed 0 bases at V and 6 bases at J, with 13 bases between. The CDR3 loop is CASSVAGAGSEQYF. In DNA form, the CDR3 reads TGTGCCAGCAGCGTAGCGGGGGCCGGGAGCGAGCAGTACTTC.

This clone was counted a single time. The rearrangement links TRBV28 to TRBJ2-7; possibly TRBD1 for D (6 bases). The V end lost 3 bases, the J end lost 1 base, and 13 bases lay between the germline ends. The CDR3 consists of 15 residues. Germline assignment: CDR1 MDHEN and CDR2 SYDVKM. As DNA, the CDR3 is TGTGCCAGCAGTTTTAACAGGGCTGGATCCTACGAGCAGTACTTC. Amino acids: CASSFNRAGSYEQYF.

The chain carries TRBV25-1 and TRBJ1-3; D call uncertain. V shed 4 bases and J shed 0 bases, with 13 bases lying between them. CDR3 length: 16 amino acids. CDR1 is MGHDK, CDR2 SYGVNS, per germline. The CDR3 DNA sequence: TGTGCCAGCAGTGTTGTAGGGCCCCTCTCTGGAAACACCATATATTTT. It specifies CASSVVGPLSGNTIYF.

V gene TRBV11-2 combines with J gene TRBJ2-1; 10 bases are a match to TRBD2. The CDR3 totals 17 residues. The V gene end was trimmed by 0 bases and the J gene end by 5 bases; junction bases not matched to a gene: 7. Germline V gives CDR1 SGHAT, CDR2 FQNNGV. The CDR3 DNA reads as TGTGCCAGCAGCTTAGAATTCGGACTAGCGGAGGACAATGAGCAGTTCTTC. Encoded protein: CASSLEFGLAEDNEQFF.

This chain links TRBV2 with TRBJ2-7, with TRBD1 matching over 10 bases. V shed 0 bases and J 5 bases; nucleotides not matched to a gene: 7. Germline V CDR1 and CDR2: SNHLY, FYNNEI. This CDR3 spans 16 amino acids. Here the CDR3 DNA reads TGTGCCAGCAGTGAAGCGTGGGGACAGGGGTCCCACGAGCAGTACTTC. Its translation: CASSEAWGQGSHEQYF. The whole variable domain, filled in from reference TRBV2 and TRBJ2-7, reads EPEVTQTPSHQVTQMGQEVILRCVPISNHLYFYWYRQILGQKVEFLVSFYNNEISEKSEIFDDQFSVERPDGSNFTLKIRSTKLEDSAMYFCASSEAWGQGSHEQYFGPGTRLTVT.

The CDR3 loop reads CASSLWQFMNTEAFF. DNA of the CDR3: TGTGCCAGCAGCTTGTGGCAGTTCATGAACACTGAAGCTTTCTTT. The genes are TRBV5-6 and TRBJ1-1; no firm D call. Germline V gene lookup returns CDR1 SGHDT and CDR2 YYEEEE. The CDR3 extends over 15 amino acids. V lost 1 base, J lost 0 bases, and 10 bases lay in between.

This chain joins TRBV15 and TRBJ2-7; D possibly matches TRBD1 or TRBD2 (6 bases each). Trimming took off 5 bases at V and 3 bases at J, with 20 bases between the two ends. The CDR3 has 16 amino acids. Germline lookup yields CDR1 LNHNV and CDR2 YYDKDF (reference sequence). CDR3 sequence reads: CATSAREGGHFYEQYF. The CDR3, as DNA: TGTGCCACCAGCGCTAGAGAGGGGGGACATTTCTACGAGCAGTACTTC.

The gene calls are TRBV19 and TRBJ2-1, with D possibly being TRBD2 (5 bases). V lost 7 bases and J lost 6, with 16 bases in between. The CDR3 is 14 amino acids. The germline V gene encodes CDR1 LNHDA and CDR2 SQIVND (reference sequence). CDR3 in amino acids: CASMSGLITNEQFF. Written as DNA, the CDR3 is TGTGCCAGTATGTCGGGATTGATAACCAATGAGCAGTTCTTC.

The chain uses TRBV4-1 and TRBJ1-5; no firm D call. The CDR3 sequence is 15 residues long. Germline V gene lookup returns CDR1 MGHRA and CDR2 YSYEKL. The ends were cut back, 1 base at V and 0 bases at J, with 7 bases in the middle. The DNA for the CDR3 is TGCGCCAGCAGCCAAGTCGATAATAGCAATCAGCCCCAGCATTTT. This codes for CASSQVDNSNQPQHF.

The gene calls are TRBV19 and TRBJ2-7; 7 bases line up with TRBD2. V trimming: 3 bases; J trimming: 7 bases; junction bases outside the gene matches: 12. This CDR3 is 15 amino acids long. Germline values: CDR1 LNHDA, CDR2 SQIVND (reference sequence). CDR3 nucleotides: TGTGCCAGTAGTATTTTCGCGGGAGTCAAATTAGAGCAGTACTTC. This encodes CASSIFAGVKLEQYF. Full variable domain (outside the CDR3, taken from reference TRBV19 and TRBJ2-7): DGGITQSPKYLFRKEGQNVTLSCEQNLNHDAMYWYRQDPGQGLRLIYYSQIVNDFQKGDIAEGYSVSREKKESFPLTVTSAQKNPTAFYLCASSIFAGVKLEQYFGPGTRLTVT.

Details on this clone: This CDR3 is also generated by other DNA sequences in the sample. This chain links TRBV11-2 with TRBJ1-1; D is uncertain. Germline-derived CDR1 and CDR2 are SGHAT and FQNNGV. The CDR3 extends over 14 amino acids. V shed 1 base and J shed 3 bases, with 9 bases lying between them. The chain's CDR3 is CASSLAGGDTEAFF. Written as DNA, the CDR3 is TGTGCCAGCAGCTTAGCGGGCGGTGACACTGAAGCTTTCTTT.

The chain recombines TRBV30 with TRBJ1-2; no firm D call. The length of the CDR3 is 16 residues. Germline V CDR1 and CDR2: GTSNPN, SVGIG (reference sequence). V was clipped by 5 bases and J by 4 bases, with 23 bases between them. The CDR3 bases are TGTGCCTGGCTACAGCCGGCGAGGAGTGTGGGCTATGGCTACACCTTC. As protein: CAWLQPARSVGYGYTF. The full variable domain, with the rest looked up from reference TRBV30 and TRBJ1-2, is SQTIHQWPATLVQPVGSPLSLECTVEGTSNPNLYWYRQAAGRGLQLLFYSVGIGQISSEVPQNLSASRPQDRQFILSSKKLLLSDSGFYLCAWLQPARSVGYGYTFGSGTRLTVV.

The chain couples TRBV7-3 to TRBJ2-3; 8 bases match TRBD2. Germline CDR1 reads SGHTA; CDR2 reads FQGTGA. The V and J ends lost 2 bases and 4 bases, in that order; junction bases with no gene match: 11. This CDR3 has 17 residues. The CDR3 bases are TGTGCCAGCAGCTTATACGGGGGGGGCCCCGTCGCAGATACGCAGTATTTT. Translation: CASSLYGGGPVADTQYF.

This rearrangement joins TRBV6-1 to TRBJ2-2; possibly TRBD1 for D (6 bases). The V gene's germline CDR1 is MNHNS and CDR2 SASEGT. CDR3 length equals 15 residues. With 4 bases removed from V and 4 bases from J, the gap between germline ends came to 13 bases. The CDR3 here is CASSGRTEPTGELFF. CDR3 DNA: TGTGCCAGCAGTGGAAGGACAGAACCCACCGGGGAGCTGTTTTTT.

This clone was observed a single time. This chain connects TRBV7-9 to TRBJ2-1, with D unresolved. The germline V gene encodes CDR1 SEHNR and CDR2 FQNEAQ (reference sequence). The V end lost 0 bases, the J end lost 7 bases, and 10 bases lay between the germline ends. The CDR3 runs 14 residues. CDR3 in amino acids: CASSLAMDINEQFF. In DNA, the CDR3 is TGTGCCAGCAGCTTAGCGATGGATATAAATGAGCAGTTCTTC.

The chain recombines TRBV2 with TRBJ2-3; D is perhaps TRBD1 (6 bases). V was cut by 7 bases and J by 0 bases, with 26 bases left in between. This CDR3 has 19 amino acids. CDR1 is SNHLY, CDR2 FYNNEI, per germline. CDR3 amino acids: CASNYDLEGVLTSTDTQYF. The DNA of the CDR3 is TGTGCCAGCAACTACGATCTCGAGGGGGTATTAACTAGCACAGATACGCAGTATTTT.

The chain has TRBV10-1 and TRBJ1-2, with 9 bases aligning to TRBD1. After removal of 5 bases from V and 7 bases from J, the junction contained 11 bases not matched to a gene. The CDR3 length is 15 residues. Germline assignment: CDR1 WNHNN and CDR2 SYGVQD (reference sequence). CDR3 sequence: CASSPDRGLLVGYTF. CDR3 DNA: TGCGCCAGCAGTCCGGACAGGGGTCTTCTGGTTGGCTACACCTTC.

As to this clone: Other DNA sequences from this sample encode an identical CDR3 as well. The rearrangement uses TRBV6-5 and TRBJ1-5; D gene uncertain. V lost 5 bases, J lost 1 base, and 6 bases lay in between. The CDR3 spans 13 residues. Germline CDR1 is MNHEY and CDR2 is SVGAGI. CDR3 amino acids: CASSLDSNQPQHF. CDR3 in DNA: TGTGCCAGCAGTCTGGACAGCAATCAGCCCCAGCATTTT.

This sequence joins TRBV4-1 and TRBJ2-7; the match to TRBD2 covers 10 bases. This CDR3 has 18 amino acids. CDR1 is MGHRA, CDR2 YSYEKL, per germline. The V gene end was trimmed by 1 base and the J gene end by 2 bases; junction bases not matched to a gene: 11. The DNA for the CDR3 is TGCGCCAGCAGCCAAGGACGCCTAGCGGGAGCTGCGACCTACGAGCAGTACTTC. This encodes CASSQGRLAGAATYEQYF.

This chain uses TRBV2 with TRBJ2-7, with 10 bases matching TRBD1. The CDR3 loop spans 16 amino acids. The germline V gene encodes CDR1 SNHLY and CDR2 FYNNEI. The J segment lost 3 bases and the V segment lost 4 bases, leaving 9 bases of the junction unmatched. The CDR3 coding sequence is TGTGCCAGCAGTGTTACGCCGGGACAGGGGATCTACGAGCAGTACTTC. It specifies CASSVTPGQGIYEQYF. Full variable domain (remainder filled in from reference TRBV2 and TRBJ2-7): EPEVTQTPSHQVTQMGQEVILRCVPISNHLYFYWYRQILGQKVEFLVSFYNNEISEKSEIFDDQFSVERPDGSNFTLKIRSTKLEDSAMYFCASSVTPGQGIYEQYFGPGTRLTVT.